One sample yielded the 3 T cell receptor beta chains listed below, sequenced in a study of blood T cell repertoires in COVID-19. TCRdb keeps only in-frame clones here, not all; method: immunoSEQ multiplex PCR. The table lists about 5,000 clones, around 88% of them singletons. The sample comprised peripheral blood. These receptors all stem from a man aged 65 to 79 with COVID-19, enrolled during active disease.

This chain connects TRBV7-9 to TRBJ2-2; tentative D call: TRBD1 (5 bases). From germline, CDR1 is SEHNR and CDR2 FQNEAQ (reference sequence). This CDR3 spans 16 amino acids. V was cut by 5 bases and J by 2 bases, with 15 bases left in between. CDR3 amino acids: CASSPVRTGNTGELFF. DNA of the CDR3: TGTGCCAGCAGCCCGGTGCGTACAGGAAACACCGGGGAGCTGTTTTTT.

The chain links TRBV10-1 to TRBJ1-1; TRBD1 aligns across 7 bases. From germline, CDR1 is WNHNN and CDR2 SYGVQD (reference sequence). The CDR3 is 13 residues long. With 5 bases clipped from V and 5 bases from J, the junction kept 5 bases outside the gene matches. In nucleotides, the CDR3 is TGCGCCAGCAGTAAGGGGGCTTGGACTGAAGCTTTCTTT. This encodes CASSKGAWTEAFF.

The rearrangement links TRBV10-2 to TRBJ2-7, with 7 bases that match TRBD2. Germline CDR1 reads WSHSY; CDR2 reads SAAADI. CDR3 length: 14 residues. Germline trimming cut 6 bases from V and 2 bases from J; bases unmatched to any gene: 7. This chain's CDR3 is CASRSGRGPYEQYF. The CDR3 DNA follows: TGCGCCAGCAGGAGTGGGAGGGGACCCTACGAGCAGTACTTC.